The 27 T cell receptor beta chains below all came from one sample that was sequenced in a study of blood T cell repertoires in COVID-19. The protocol was immunoSEQ multiplex PCR, while the TCRdb copy is restricted to in-frame clones and leaves out a portion. The sample shows just over 90,000 clones, about nine tenths of them seen only once. Sequencing was done on a sample of peripheral blood. The receptor set was obtained from a human donor with active COVID-19. The donor label of this sample is uncertain.

This chain joins TRBV5-1 and TRBJ1-1; TRBD1 might be the D (5 bases). The CDR3 totals 16 residues. Trimming cost V 5 bases and J 4 bases, with 21 bases left between them. The germline CDR1 and CDR2 sequences are SGHRS and YFSETQ. The CDR3 spells CASRGPGATIGTEAFF. CDR3 coding DNA: TGCGCCAGCAGGGGTCCTGGGGCGACCATCGGCACTGAAGCTTTCTTT.

The chain carries TRBV2 and TRBJ2-1, with D tentatively TRBD1 (6 bases). V was trimmed by 7 bases and J by 12 bases, leaving 16 bases between them. CDR3 length: 12 residues. The germline gives CDR1 SNHLY, CDR2 FYNNEI. The CDR3 here is CASTQQGSLQFF. CDR3 nucleotide sequence: TGTGCCAGCACCCAACAGGGATCCCTGCAGTTCTTC.

The CDR3 bases are TGTGCCAGCAGTTACAGGCTGGACAGGGGCGTGACTGAAGCTTTCTTT. Amino acid sequence: CASSYRLDRGVTEAFF. This chain joins TRBV6-2 or TRBV6-3 and TRBJ1-1, with 9 bases aligning to TRBD1. Per the germline V gene, CDR1 is MNHEY and CDR2 is SVGEGT. Trimming cost V 2 bases and J 5 bases; bases outside gene matches: 9. The CDR3 runs to 16 residues.

The V gene is TRBV4-1, the J gene TRBJ2-7; 9 bases agree with TRBD1. J lost 2 bases, V lost 4 bases, and 3 bases had no gene match. CDR1 is MGHRA, CDR2 YSYEKL, per germline. This CDR3 has 14 amino acids. The CDR3 coding sequence is TGCGCCAGCAGCCCGGGACAGGGAACCTACGAGCAGTACTTC. Its protein product is CASSPGQGTYEQYF.

The CDR3 sequence: CAWSLQGQHAYGYTF. The CDR3 bases are TGTGCCTGGAGTTTACAGGGACAACATGCCTATGGCTACACCTTC. The V call is TRBV30, the J call TRBJ1-2; weak D call: TRBD1 (6 bases). Looked up from germline, CDR1 is GTSNPN and CDR2 is SVGIG (reference sequence). CDR3 length: 15 residues. The germline V and J ends were trimmed by 2 bases and 4 bases, with 17 bases remaining between them.

V and J are TRBV2 and TRBJ1-1, with 8 bases identical to TRBD1. This CDR3 contains 12 residues. The germline V gene encodes CDR1 SNHLY and CDR2 FYNNEI. The trim removed 7 bases at V and 6 bases at J, leaving 4 bases unmatched. CDR3 nucleotide sequence: TGTGCCAGCAAAAGGACAGGGTCTGAAGCTTTCTTT. Residues: CASKRTGSEAFF.

CDR3 protein: CASSQEPGVEQYF. The CDR3 coding sequence is TGTGCCAGCAGCCAGGAGCCAGGGGTCGAGCAGTACTTC. The chain links TRBV14 to TRBJ2-7, with D possibly being TRBD1 (6 bases). The CDR3 runs 13 residues. The germline CDR1 and CDR2 sequences are SGHDN and FVKESK. V lost 3 bases to trimming and J lost 6 bases, with 12 bases between them.

V usage is TRBV27 and J usage is TRBJ2-1, with 16 positions matching TRBD2. The junction had 12 bases not matched to a gene; V was cut back by 5 bases and J by 5 bases. CDR1 and CDR2 from the germline V gene are MNHEY and SMNVEV (reference sequence). The CDR3 sequence is 19 residues long. The CDR3 nucleotides are TGTGCCAGCAGTGGGGAGGAGGGACTAGCGGGGGGGCCGGACAATGAGCAGTTCTTC. Encoded protein: CASSGEEGLAGGPDNEQFF.

The V gene is TRBV18, the J gene TRBJ1-2; D not resolved. The CDR3 length is 14 residues. The V end was cut by 3 bases, the J end by 1 base, with 9 bases between. CDR1 and CDR2 from the germline V gene are KGHSH and LQKENI. The CDR3 spells CASSPSGINYGYTF. The DNA for the CDR3 is TGTGCCAGCTCACCTTCAGGAATTAACTATGGCTACACCTTC.

The genes are TRBV5-4 and TRBJ2-1; D perhaps matches TRBD2 (6 bases). The CDR3 totals 15 residues. With 5 bases removed from V and 0 bases from J, the gap between germline ends came to 12 bases. CDR1 and CDR2 (germline): SGHNT, YYREEE (reference sequence). The CDR3 nucleotides are TGTGCCAGCAGTCGGGGGTCGAGCTCCTACAATGAGCAGTTCTTC. Translated: CASSRGSSSYNEQFF.

This chain joins TRBV19 and TRBJ2-3; TRBD2 matches 7 bases. The CDR3 sequence is 14 residues long. V lost 6 bases, J lost 2 bases, and 5 bases stayed unmatched. The germline V gene has CDR1 LNHDA and CDR2 SQIVND (reference sequence). DNA for the CDR3: TGTGCCAGTAGCTCCGGGACTAACACAGATACGCAGTATTTT. Its translation is CASSSGTNTDTQYF.

DNA for the CDR3: TGCAGCGTTCAACCCGGACAGTATGGCTACACCTTC. Amino acids: CSVQPGQYGYTF. This chain links TRBV29-1 with TRBJ1-2; maybe TRBD1 (6 bases). Between the trimmed V and J ends, which lost 5 bases and 5 bases, there was a span of 12 bases. The CDR3 runs to 12 residues. The germline gives CDR1 SQVTM, CDR2 ANQGSEA.

This CDR3 reads CASSTQGVVFYEQYF. DNA for the CDR3: TGTGCCAGTAGTACGCAGGGTGTCGTCTTCTACGAGCAGTACTTC. The rearrangement uses TRBV19 and TRBJ2-7; perhaps TRBD1 as D (5 bases). This CDR3 is built from 15 residues. Trimming left V 4 bases short and J 3 bases short, with 16 bases between. Germline-derived CDR1 and CDR2 are LNHDA and SQIVND (reference sequence).

The J gene is TRBJ2-6, the V gene TRBV7-9, with 11 nucleotides matching TRBD1. The junction had 8 bases not matched to a gene; V was cut back by 5 bases and J by 2 bases. This CDR3 region has 18 residues. From germline, CDR1 is SEHNR and CDR2 FQNEAQ (reference sequence). The CDR3 bases are TGTGCCAGCAGCGTTCCGGGACAGGGGGGTACTGGGGCCAACGTCCTGACTTTC. It translates to CASSVPGQGGTGANVLTF.

The rearrangement uses TRBV7-2 and TRBJ2-1; D possibly corresponds to TRBD2 (5 bases). This CDR3 is 12 amino acids long. Germline V gene sequence: CDR1 SGHTA, CDR2 FQGNSA. The ends were cut back, 5 bases at V and 8 bases at J, with 10 bases in the middle. The CDR3: CASSPGYYEQFF. The CDR3 DNA follows: TGTGCCAGCAGCCCGGGGTATTATGAGCAGTTCTTC. The full variable domain, in which reference TRBV7-2 and TRBJ2-1 provide the parts outside the CDR3, is GAGVSQSPSNKVTEKGKDVELRCDPISGHTALYWYRQSLGQGLEFLIYFQGNSAPDKSGLPSDRFSAERTGGSVSTLTIQRTQQEDSAVYLCASSPGYYEQFFGPGTRLTVL.

The chain couples TRBV7-3 to TRBJ2-1; 8 bases agree with TRBD2. The V and J ends lost 2 bases and 7 bases, in that order; junction bases with no gene match: 10. The CDR3 contains 16 residues. The germline gives CDR1 SGHTA, CDR2 FQGTGA. CDR3 region: CASSLQEAGVRNEQFF. Written as DNA, the CDR3 is TGTGCCAGCAGCTTACAAGAAGCGGGGGTTAGAAATGAGCAGTTCTTC.

This clone has a single count. This sequence joins TRBV2 and TRBJ1-1; D is uncertain. Germline CDR1 is SNHLY and CDR2 is FYNNEI. The V gene lost 8 bases and the J gene lost 0 bases, with 4 bases spanning the gap. The CDR3 length is 11 residues. The CDR3 DNA reads TGTGCCAGCTTTATGAACACTGAAGCTTTCTTT. It codes for CASFMNTEAFF.

The chain uses TRBV5-5 and TRBJ1-2; a possible D gene is TRBD1 (5 bases). V lost 4 bases and J 1 base, leaving 8 bases between the germline ends. The CDR3 is 13 residues long. Per germline, CDR1 SGHKS and CDR2 YYEKEE (reference sequence). The chain's CDR3 is CASSKQDNYGYTF. DNA for the CDR3: TGTGCCAGCAGCAAACAGGATAACTATGGCTACACCTTC. Full variable domain (missing parts from reference TRBV5-5 and TRBJ1-2): DAGVTQSPTHLIKTRGQQVTLRCSPISGHKSVSWYQQVLGQGPQFIFQYYEKEERGRGNFPDRFSARQFPNYSSELNVNALLLGDSALYLCASSKQDNYGYTFGSGTRLTVV.

The chain carries TRBV6-1 and TRBJ1-3; 7 positions match TRBD1. The germline V gene has CDR1 MNHNS and CDR2 SASEGT. CDR3 length: 14 residues. Losses at the gene ends were 2 bases for V and 2 bases for J; bases not matched to a gene: 0. In DNA, the CDR3 is TGTGCCAGCAGTGAAACAGGGGCTGGAAACACCATATATTTT. Protein: CASSETGAGNTIYF.

J is TRBJ1-1 and V is TRBV24-1; TRBD1 is a possible D gene (6 bases). Germline loops: CDR1 KGHDR, CDR2 SFDVKD. The CDR3 is 12 residues long. The V end was cut by 4 bases, the J end by 12 bases, with 14 bases between. The CDR3 loop reads CATSEVTGITFF. CDR3 in DNA: TGTGCCACCAGTGAAGTGACAGGTATAACTTTCTTT.

J is TRBJ1-5 and V is TRBV5-5; D unresolved. V was trimmed by 0 bases and J by 10 bases, leaving 11 bases between them. The germline V gene has CDR1 SGHKS and CDR2 YYEKEE (reference sequence). The CDR3 totals 13 residues. The CDR3 spells CASSLGQVDPQHF. The CDR3 coding sequence is TGTGCCAGCAGCTTGGGTCAGGTCGATCCCCAGCATTTT.

The V and J genes are TRBV4-3 and TRBJ1-6; 9 bases fit TRBD1. V shed 4 bases and J 6 bases; nucleotides not matched to a gene: 4. This CDR3 spans 15 amino acids. Germline lookup yields CDR1 LGHNA and CDR2 YSLEER. For the CDR3, the DNA is TGCGCCAGCAGCCTCAGGGACAGGGTTAATTCACCCCTCCACTTT. This translates into CASSLRDRVNSPLHF.

The chain combines TRBV12-3 or TRBV12-4 with TRBJ2-7, with D tentatively TRBD2 (5 bases). The CDR3 runs to 13 residues. The V gene lost 1 base and the J gene lost 5 bases, with 9 bases spanning the gap. This CDR3 is CASSLGEGNEQYF. In DNA, the CDR3 is TGTGCCAGCAGTTTAGGCGAGGGTAACGAGCAGTACTTC.

The rearrangement uses TRBV4-2 and TRBJ2-7, with 7 bases lining up with TRBD2. Germline lookup yields CDR1 LGHNA and CDR2 YNFKEQ. The CDR3 loop spans 16 amino acids. Unmatched junction bases numbered 8, after V lost 0 bases and J lost 3 bases. In DNA, the CDR3 is TGTGCCAGCAGCCAAGATAGCGCAGGGACTATCTACGAGCAGTACTTC. Its protein is CASSQDSAGTIYEQYF.

The chain is built from TRBV7-8 and TRBJ2-5; D not resolved. Germline lookup yields CDR1 SGHVS and CDR2 FQNEAQ. This CDR3 is built from 14 residues. V was trimmed by 0 bases and J by 5 bases, leaving 10 bases between them. The CDR3 region has the DNA TGTGCCAGCAGCTTAGCCGGTAGCCGGGAGACCCAGTACTTC. It yields the protein CASSLAGSRETQYF.

This chain joins TRBV9 and TRBJ2-1; TRBD1 matches at 9 bases. The CDR3 is 17 residues long. Germline assignment: CDR1 SGDLS and CDR2 YYNGEE. The ends lost 0 bases at V and 6 bases at J; junction bases unmatched: 10. CDR3 residues: CASSVGPGTGFGNEQFF. The CDR3 DNA is TGTGCCAGCAGCGTAGGGCCCGGGACAGGGTTTGGCAATGAGCAGTTCTTC.

The V call is TRBV27, the J call TRBJ2-2; D call uncertain. Per germline, CDR1 MNHEY and CDR2 SMNVEV (reference sequence). There are 13 residues in the CDR3. Trimming cost V 2 bases and J 4 bases, with 5 bases left between them. The CDR3 sequence is CASSLAITGELFF. The CDR3 DNA reads as TGTGCCAGCAGTTTAGCGATCACCGGGGAGCTGTTTTTT.